This T cell receptor (beta chain) came from a study of CD8+CD57+ T cells in acquired aplastic anemia. Study summary: Across the sorted CD4+ and CD8+ cells, DNA amounts averaged about 3.2 ug.

Germline V gene lookup returns CDR1 KGHDR and CDR2 SFDVKD. The CDR3 is 15 amino acids. With 3 bases clipped from V and 4 bases from J, the junction kept 5 bases outside the gene matches. TCR beta VDJ and CDR3 profiles were obtained from a genomic DNA template. TCRdb independently ran MiXCR on the reads; one entry per CDR3 protein. The sample holds about 150,000 distinct CDR3 sequences, about 48% seen once. In patients chosen for sequencing, flow cytometry had shown CD8+CD57+ cell expansion. The rearrangement uses TRBV24-1 and TRBJ2-3, with TRBD1 matching 8 bases. The TCR sequence derives from a human donor with aplastic anemia. The material sequenced was sorted CD4+, CD8+, or CD8+CD57+ T cells (not recorded which) from PBMCs. The CDR3, as DNA: TGTGCCACCAGTGATAGGGCAGGGGGCGCAGATACGCAGTATTTT. Translation gives CATSDRAGGADTQYF.